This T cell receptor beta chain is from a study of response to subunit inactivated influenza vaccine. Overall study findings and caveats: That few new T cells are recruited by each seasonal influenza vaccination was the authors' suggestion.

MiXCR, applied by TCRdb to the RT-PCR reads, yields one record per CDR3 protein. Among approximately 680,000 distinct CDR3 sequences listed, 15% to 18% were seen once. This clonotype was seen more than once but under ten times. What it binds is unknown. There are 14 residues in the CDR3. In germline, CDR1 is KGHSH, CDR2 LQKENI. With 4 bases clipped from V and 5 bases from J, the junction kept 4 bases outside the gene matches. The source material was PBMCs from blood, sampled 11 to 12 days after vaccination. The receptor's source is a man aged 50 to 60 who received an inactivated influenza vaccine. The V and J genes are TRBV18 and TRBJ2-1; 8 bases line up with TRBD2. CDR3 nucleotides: TGTGCCAGCTCACTAGCGGGGCGCCACAATGAGCAGTTCTTC. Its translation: CASSLAGRHNEQFF.